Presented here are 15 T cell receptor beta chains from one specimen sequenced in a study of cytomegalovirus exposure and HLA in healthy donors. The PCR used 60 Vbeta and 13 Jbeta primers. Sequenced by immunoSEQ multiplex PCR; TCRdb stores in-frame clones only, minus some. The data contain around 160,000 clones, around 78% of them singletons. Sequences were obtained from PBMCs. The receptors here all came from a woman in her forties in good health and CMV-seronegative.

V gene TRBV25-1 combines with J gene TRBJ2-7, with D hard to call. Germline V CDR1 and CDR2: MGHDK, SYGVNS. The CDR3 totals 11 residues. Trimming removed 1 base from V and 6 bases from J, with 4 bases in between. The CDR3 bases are TGTGCCAGCAGTGAATTGCGCGAGCAGTACTTC. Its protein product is CASSELREQYF.

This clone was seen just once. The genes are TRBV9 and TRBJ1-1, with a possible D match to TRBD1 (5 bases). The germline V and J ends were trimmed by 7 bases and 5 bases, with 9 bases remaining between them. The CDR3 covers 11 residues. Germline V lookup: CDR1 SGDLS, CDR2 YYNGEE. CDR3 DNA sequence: TGTGCCAGCTCCCGGGGGACTGAAGCTTTCTTT. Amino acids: CASSRGTEAFF. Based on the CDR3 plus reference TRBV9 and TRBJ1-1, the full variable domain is DSGVTQTPKHLITATGQRVTLRCSPRSGDLSVYWYQQSLDQGLQFLIQYYNGEERAKGNILERFSAQQFPDLHSELNLSSLELGDSALYFCASSRGTEAFFGQGTRLTVV.

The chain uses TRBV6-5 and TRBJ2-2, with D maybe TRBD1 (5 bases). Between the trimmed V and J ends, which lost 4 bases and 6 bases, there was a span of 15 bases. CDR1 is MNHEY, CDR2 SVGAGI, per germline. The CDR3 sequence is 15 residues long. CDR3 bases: TGTGCCAGCAGTTTCCAACCTCAGGGTGCCGGGGAGCTGTTTTTT. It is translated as CASSFQPQGAGELFF.

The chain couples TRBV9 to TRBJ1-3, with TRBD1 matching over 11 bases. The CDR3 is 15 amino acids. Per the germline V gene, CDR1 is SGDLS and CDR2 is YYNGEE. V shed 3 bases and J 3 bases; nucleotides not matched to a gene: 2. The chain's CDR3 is CASSAGTGGGNTIYF. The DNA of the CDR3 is TGTGCCAGCAGCGCAGGGACAGGGGGTGGAAACACCATATATTTT.

This CDR3 is CASSFSGGEDTQYF. CDR3 nucleotide sequence: TGTGCCAGCAGCTTTTCCGGGGGGGAAGATACGCAGTATTTT. The chain uses TRBV7-6 and TRBJ2-3, with 8 bases lining up with TRBD2. CDR1 is SGHVS and CDR2 is FNYEAQ in the germline V gene. V gave up 3 bases and J gave up 5 bases; unmatched junction bases: 4. The length of the CDR3 is 14 residues.

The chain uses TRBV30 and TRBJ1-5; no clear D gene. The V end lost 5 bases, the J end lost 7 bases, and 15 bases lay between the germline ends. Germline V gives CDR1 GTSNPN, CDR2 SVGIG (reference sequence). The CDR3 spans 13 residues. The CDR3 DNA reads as TGTGCCTGGGATCGGCAGGCGGGACAGCCCCAGCATTTT. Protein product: CAWDRQAGQPQHF.

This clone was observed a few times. The CDR3 here is CASSLLPSGRVGELFF. CDR3 nucleotides: TGTGCCAGCAGTTTACTCCCTAGCGGGAGGGTCGGGGAGCTGTTTTTT. This chain joins TRBV27 and TRBJ2-2, with TRBD2 matching over 12 bases. The CDR3 length is 16 residues. In germline, CDR1 is MNHEY, CDR2 SMNVEV (reference sequence). After removal of 2 bases from V and 7 bases from J, the junction contained 5 bases not matched to a gene.

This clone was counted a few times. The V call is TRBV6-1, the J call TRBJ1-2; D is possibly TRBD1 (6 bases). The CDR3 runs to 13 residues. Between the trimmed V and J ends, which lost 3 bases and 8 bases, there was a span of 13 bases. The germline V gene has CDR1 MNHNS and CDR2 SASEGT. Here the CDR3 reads CASSENRARGYTF. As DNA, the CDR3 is TGTGCCAGCAGTGAGAACAGGGCTCGAGGCTACACCTTC.

For the CDR3, the DNA is TGTGCCAGTAGTGACAAGGGGAGGGATACGCAGTATTTT. It is translated as CASSDKGRDTQYF. This sequence joins TRBV19 and TRBJ2-3, with D tentatively TRBD2 (6 bases). There are 13 residues in the CDR3. V dropped 5 bases and J dropped 6 bases, with 12 bases sitting between them. Germline values: CDR1 LNHDA, CDR2 SQIVND (reference sequence).

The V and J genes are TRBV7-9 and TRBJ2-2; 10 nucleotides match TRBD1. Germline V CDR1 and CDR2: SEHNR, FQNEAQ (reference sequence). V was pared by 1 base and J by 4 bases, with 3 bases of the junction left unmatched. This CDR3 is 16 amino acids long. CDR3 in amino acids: CASSLGTGGGTGELFF. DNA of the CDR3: TGTGCCAGCAGCTTAGGGACAGGGGGTGGCACCGGGGAGCTGTTTTTT.

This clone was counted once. CDR3 residues: CASSLAGQGGETQYF. DNA of the CDR3: TGCGCCAGCAGCTTGGCCGGTCAGGGAGGAGAGACCCAGTACTTC. The chain uses TRBV5-1 and TRBJ2-5; TRBD2 might be the D (6 bases). The germline V gene has CDR1 SGHRS and CDR2 YFSETQ. With 0 bases removed from V and 4 bases from J, the gap between germline ends came to 13 bases. CDR3 length equals 15 residues.

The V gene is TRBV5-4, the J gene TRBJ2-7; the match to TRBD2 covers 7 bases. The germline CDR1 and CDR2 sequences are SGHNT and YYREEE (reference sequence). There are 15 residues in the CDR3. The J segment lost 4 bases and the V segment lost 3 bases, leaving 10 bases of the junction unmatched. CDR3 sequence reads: CASSWDYDPPYEQYF. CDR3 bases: TGTGCCAGCAGCTGGGACTACGACCCCCCTTACGAGCAGTACTTC.

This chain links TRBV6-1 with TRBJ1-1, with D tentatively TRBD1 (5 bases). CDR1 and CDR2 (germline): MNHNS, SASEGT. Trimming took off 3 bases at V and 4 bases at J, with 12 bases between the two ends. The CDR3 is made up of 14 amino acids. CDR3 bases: TGTGCCAGCAGTGATGGGGCGGTGGGCACTGAAGCTTTCTTT. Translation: CASSDGAVGTEAFF.

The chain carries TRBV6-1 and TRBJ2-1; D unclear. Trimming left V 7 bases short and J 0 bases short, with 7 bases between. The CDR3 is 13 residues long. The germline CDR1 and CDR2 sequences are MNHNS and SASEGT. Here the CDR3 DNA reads TGTGCCAGCACCTTGAGCTCCTACAATGAGCAGTTCTTC. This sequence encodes CASTLSSYNEQFF.

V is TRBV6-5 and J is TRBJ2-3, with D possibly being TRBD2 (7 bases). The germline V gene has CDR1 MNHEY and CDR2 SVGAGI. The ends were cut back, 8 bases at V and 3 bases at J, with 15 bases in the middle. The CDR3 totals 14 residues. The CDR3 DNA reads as TGTGCCAGCGGACGCGGGGGCGCGACAGATACGCAGTATTTT. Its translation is CASGRGGATDTQYF.